This T cell receptor beta chain was identified in a study of blood T cells in healthy people across ages. PCR was performed a second time for about 7 to 11 cycles using a sample-barcoded 5' primer and a J-beta primer mix. TCRdb reprocessed the 5' RACE reads with MiXCR, giving one entry per CDR3 protein. Of more than 900,000 distinct CDR3 sequences in the sample, under 30% are singletons; the top ten hold approximately 0.71%. Ten milliliters of peripheral blood were drawn from each donor. J lost 9 bases, V lost 3 bases, and 10 bases had no gene match. This CDR3 contains 14 residues. In germline, CDR1 is DFQATT, CDR2 SNEGSKA (reference sequence). Points on this clonotype: Its antigen is unidentified.

Notes on the study in general: Whereas aged donors had fewer naive CD4+ cells, long-lived donors had more of them and higher diversity.

Separately, the same data were catalogued under a study of T cells of mothers and their children. That study adds: Per mother, over 10 million TCR beta CDR3 reads were obtained; per child, around 2.8 million.

The TCR originated in a girl aged 2 to 10 in good health. The V and J genes are TRBV20-1 and TRBJ2-4; 8 nucleotides agree with TRBD2. The sample taken for sequencing was blood. The CDR3 DNA reads as TGCAGTGCTAGTACTGTCGGCGGGGGGATCATTCAGTACTTC. Its protein product is CSASTVGGGIIQYF.